The clone carrying this T cell receptor (beta chain) was recorded once. Its antigen is unidentified. The sample belongs to a study of CD8 T cells in Susac syndrome. Background on the study: When their blood was taken, patients with Susac syndrome were therapy-naive, taking corticosteroids, or taking intravenous immunoglobulin alone.

Study-wide results and limits: The study conceded that its TCR sequencing and HLA analysis involved relatively few individuals.

The authors carried out high-throughput sequencing of TCR beta. They applied it to CD8+ and CD4+ T cells obtained from blood. CDR1 and CDR2 (germline): MNHEY, SVGEGT. The CDR3 is 16 amino acids. The V segment lost 0 bases and the J segment 1 base; nucleotides outside the gene matches: 4. RNA totalling roughly 0.45 to 1 ug underwent reverse transcription with random hexamers. In TCRdb, the immunoSEQ multiplex PCR reads were re-called with MiXCR into one record per CDR3 protein. Found here are about 240,000 distinct CDR3 sequences, 90% to 96% of them singletons; the top ten hold 0.1%. This receptor was obtained from a human donor with Susac syndrome. The V call is TRBV6-2 or TRBV6-3, the J call TRBJ1-1, with 8 nucleotides matching TRBD1. Sequenced sample: CD4+ T cells from PBMCs. DNA of the CDR3: TGTGCCAGCAGTTACTCGAGGGACAGGCAGAACACTGAAGCTTTCTTT. Amino acids: CASSYSRDRQNTEAFF.